What follows describes a single TCR beta chain. How the authors handled the data: Amplified reference gene primers provided the basis for estimating nucleated cell counts. Clones were sequenced by immunoSEQ multiplex PCR, and TCRdb holds only the in-frame ones, with some missing. The V and J calls and clone size come from that table; D and trimming were worked out from the DNA. Counted here are 130,000 or so clones, approximately 85% occurring once; the ten biggest clones make up approximately 4%. This sample stems from a study of blood T cell repertoires in COVID-19. Study overall: Sample material is recorded as cDNA or gDNA derived from T cells, B-cell-depleted T cells, or PBMCs.

CDR1 and CDR2 from the germline V gene are SGDLS and YYNGEE. The CDR3 sequence is 16 residues long. V lost 0 bases and J lost 8, with 18 bases in between. The sample taken for sequencing was peripheral blood. The chain links TRBV9 to TRBJ1-3; D is undetermined. This receptor was identified in a human donor in a cohort sampled during active COVID-19. CDR3 coding DNA: TGTGCCAGCAGCGTAGGAGGGAGACTAGATAGAGACACCATATATTTT. Residues: CASSVGGRLDRDTIYF.